This T cell receptor (beta chain) originates from a study of shared clonotypes between healthy human individuals. General observations from the study: The generation probabilities recorded for non-shared clonotypes fell below those of clonotypes shared by all four donors. Investigators expected sequencing depth to affect clonotype sharing among donors.

Using approximately 200 ng DNA, approximately 27,000 T cell genomes, the sorted-subset replicate PCRs were run. TCRdb's table, derived via immunoSEQ multiplex PCR, lists solely in-frame clones and lacks some. The data contain under 2,000,000 clones, 85% to 95% of them singletons. The V gene end was trimmed by 7 bases and the J gene end by 5 bases; junction bases not matched to a gene: 4. In germline, CDR1 is LGHNT, CDR2 FRNRAP. This CDR3 contains 14 residues. This clone has only one observation. What it binds is not known. CD45RO-negative cells were positively selected for CCR7, leaving out terminally differentiated effector memory CD45RA+ cells.

Specimen: naive CD8+ T cells sorted from blood. The V call is TRBV12-5, the J call TRBJ1-5, with 11 bases matching TRBD1. The receptor was isolated from a man in his late teens or twenties in good health. The CDR3 DNA reads TGTGCTAGTGCCTTGGGACAGGGGGATCAGCCCCAGCATTTT. It codes for CASALGQGDQPQHF.